This TCR beta chain was identified during a study of T cells after yellow fever vaccination. Study information: Those fractions that held only low numbers of cells were prepared using the SMART-Seq v4 Ultra Low Input RNA kit.

The CDR3 sequence is 14 residues long. The V gene lost 3 bases and the J gene lost 1 base, with 9 bases spanning the gap. MiXCR, run by TCRdb on the 5' RACE reads, gives a single entry per CDR3 protein. The data show 450,000 to 550,000 distinct CDR3 sequences, 21% seen once. The study, taken as a whole, reports: The appearance of a small share of clonotypes in both CD4 and CD8 compartments was observed.

As for this clonotype: Antigen unknown.

The gene calls are TRBV12-3 or TRBV12-4 and TRBJ1-1; D remains unclear. The clonotype comes from a man younger than 30 who received the YFV17D yellow fever vaccine. The sample in question was PBMCs, obtained less than 25 days after the first yellow fever vaccination. CDR3 amino acids: CASSFLSENTEAFF. CDR3 DNA sequence: TGTGCCAGCAGTTTTCTATCAGAGAACACTGAAGCTTTCTTT.